These 23 T cell receptor beta chains originate from one sample sequenced in a study of metastatic and nonmetastatic thyroid tumors. The entire patient cohort was treatment-naive prior to thyroid surgery. With MiXCR, TCRdb reprocessed the PCR reads. Of around 20,000 clones in the sample, roughly a quarter are singletons; the top ten hold 8% to 11%. The sequenced sample consisted of tumor tissue. Receptor source: a female donor with papillary thyroid cancer or a benign thyroid nodule (not recorded which). Some clones in this sample may be carry-over from other donors' samples.

This clone occurred many times. V gene TRBV7-6 combines with J gene TRBJ2-7, with 9 bases matching TRBD1. V dropped 5 bases and J dropped 4; count of bases not matched to a gene: 3. Germline CDR1 and CDR2: SGHVS and FNYEAQ. CDR3 length: 13 amino acids. The DNA of the CDR3 is TGTGCCAGCAGCCGAGGGACAGGGTACGAGCAGTACTTC. It is translated as CASSRGTGYEQYF.

This clone was detected only a few times. For the CDR3, the DNA is TGTGCCAGCAGTTTCAACCCCTGGGGAAGGCCTGGTCAAGAGACCCAGTACTTC. It translates to CASSFNPWGRPGQETQYF. The V and J genes are TRBV28 and TRBJ2-5; D remains unclear. There are 18 residues in the CDR3. V was trimmed by 3 bases and J by 2 bases, leaving 22 bases between them. Germline CDR1 reads MDHEN; CDR2 reads SYDVKM.

This clone is labeled as medium-sized. The chain carries TRBV28 and TRBJ1-4; D is perhaps TRBD1 (5 bases). The CDR3 runs to 14 residues. Germline assignment: CDR1 MDHEN and CDR2 SYDVKM. V lost 5 bases, J lost 10 bases, and 17 bases lay in between. As DNA, the CDR3 is TGTGCCAGCAGTCTCAGGGAGGGTGGAAGAAAACTGTTTTTT. Protein sequence: CASSLREGGRKLFF.

This clone showed up many times. This may be a read error: a much more frequent sequence differs by one nucleotide. Additional DNA sequences in this sample encode the identical CDR3. The chain links TRBV28 to TRBJ2-3; the match to TRBD2 covers 13 bases. CDR1 is MDHEN and CDR2 is SYDVKM in the germline V gene. The length of the CDR3 is 18 residues. The CDR3 bases are TGTGCCAGCAGTTCCGGACTAGCGGGAGAAGTTGGCACGGATACGCAGTATTTT. This gives the protein CASSSGLAGEVGTDTQYF.

Concerning this clone: A much bigger clone sits one base away, suggesting this may be a read error. The rearrangement joins TRBV20-1 to TRBJ2-5, with 11 nucleotides matching TRBD2. The V and J ends lost 2 bases and 5 bases, in that order; junction bases with no gene match: 4. The length of the CDR3 is 14 residues. The germline V gene encodes CDR1 DFQATT and CDR2 SNEGSKA (reference sequence). CDR3 DNA sequence: TGCAGTGCTAGACTAGCGGGAGGCTGGGAGACCCAGTACTTC. This encodes CSARLAGGWETQYF.

This clone was seen repeatedly, ten times or more. Other DNA sequences in the same sample also yield this CDR3. This chain uses TRBV19 with TRBJ1-3; TRBD1 matches 7 bases. Unmatched junction bases numbered 11, after V lost 6 bases and J lost 0 bases. The germline gives CDR1 LNHDA, CDR2 SQIVND (reference sequence). This CDR3 comprises 17 residues. CDR3 amino acids: CASRRTGTVFSGNTIYF. The CDR3 DNA follows: TGTGCCAGTAGGAGAACCGGGACAGTCTTCTCTGGAAACACCATATATTTT. The whole variable domain, remainder taken from reference TRBV19 and TRBJ1-3, is DGGITQSPKYLFRKEGQNVTLSCEQNLNHDAMYWYRQDPGQGLRLIYYSQIVNDFQKGDIAEGYSVSREKKESFPLTVTSAQKNPTAFYLCASRRTGTVFSGNTIYFGEGSWLTVV.

There are a few counts of this clone. This sequence may be a read error, since a much larger clone differs from it by one base. V gene TRBV9 combines with J gene TRBJ2-2, with D perhaps TRBD2 (5 bases). Trimming left V 3 bases short and J 1 base short, with 13 bases between. The CDR3 runs 16 residues. Looked up from germline, CDR1 is SGDLS and CDR2 is YYNGEE. The CDR3 nucleotides are TGTGCCAGCAGCGAGAAGCCTAGCTGGAACACCGGGGAGCTGTTTTTT. Translation: CASSEKPSWNTGELFF.

This clone has a handful of counts. At one boundary the junction diverges from the germline segment, which might be a read error. The J gene is TRBJ2-2, the V gene TRBV27; D might be TRBD2 (5 bases). CDR1 MNHEY and CDR2 SMNVEV come from the germline V gene (reference sequence). This CDR3 contains 15 residues. The CDR3 protein is CASTDSVILTWELFF. As DNA, the CDR3 is TGTGCCAGCACCGATAGCGTGATTCTCACCTGGGAGCTGTTTTTT.

This clone was observed many times. Since a much larger clone is just one base distant, this may be a read error. The CDR3 coding sequence is TGTGCCAGCAGTCGACTAGCGGATGCCTCCTACGAGCAGTACTTC. This codes for CASSRLADASYEQYF. The chain has TRBV3-1 and TRBJ2-7; the match to TRBD2 covers 9 bases. CDR1 and CDR2 (germline): LGHDT, YNNKEL (reference sequence). This CDR3 comprises 15 residues. The V and J ends lost 6 bases and 0 bases, in that order; junction bases with no gene match: 6.

This rearrangement joins TRBV7-2 to TRBJ2-7, with D perhaps assigned TRBD1 or TRBD2 (5 bases each). Deletions cut 5 bases from V and 4 bases from J, with 18 bases between. The CDR3 runs to 15 residues. Germline CDR1 SGHTA, CDR2 FQGNSA. Here the CDR3 reads CASSPWGAGMYEQYF. For the CDR3, the DNA is TGTGCCAGCAGCCCATGGGGAGCAGGGATGTACGAGCAGTACTTC.

This clone has at least ten counts. For the CDR3, the DNA is TGTGCCAGCAGTTTGCGCAAACAGGGTCCAGATACGCAGTATTTT. Translated, it gives CASSLRKQGPDTQYF. The V gene is TRBV27, the J gene TRBJ2-3, with D possibly matching TRBD1 (6 bases). The germline gives CDR1 MNHEY, CDR2 SMNVEV (reference sequence). There are 15 residues in the CDR3. Trimming took 3 bases from V and 4 from J, leaving 14 bases between them.

V and J are TRBV20-1 and TRBJ2-7, with 8 bases identical to TRBD2. V trimming: 4 bases; J trimming: 1 base; junction bases outside the gene matches: 3. Germline CDR1 is DFQATT and CDR2 is SNEGSKA (reference sequence). The CDR3 has 13 amino acids. The CDR3 DNA reads TGCAGTGCTACTAGCGGGTGGTCCTACGAGCAGTACTTC. This translates into CSATSGWSYEQYF.

This clone was recorded a few times. The chain couples TRBV6-1 to TRBJ1-5; weak D call: TRBD1 (5 bases). The CDR3 loop spans 13 amino acids. Looked up from germline, CDR1 is MNHNS and CDR2 is SASEGT. V was cut by 7 bases and J by 5 bases, with 12 bases left in between. The CDR3 DNA follows: TGTGCCAGCACAGGGTTAATCGATCAGCCCCAGCATTTT. Translated, it gives CASTGLIDQPQHF.

Worth noting for this clone: This may be a read error, as it is one base from a much larger clone. The chain links TRBV24-1 to TRBJ2-5; 14 nucleotides agree with TRBD2. CDR1 and CDR2 from the germline V gene are KGHDR and SFDVKD. V was pared by 5 bases and J by 5 bases, with 12 bases of the junction left unmatched. The CDR3 extends over 18 amino acids. The CDR3 coding sequence is TGTGCCACCAGTGCCGGGTCTCCGGGACTAGCGGGAGAGGAGACCCAGTACTTC. Its translation is CATSAGSPGLAGEETQYF.

This clone has a handful of counts. This chain connects TRBV6-1 to TRBJ2-7; 10 bases match TRBD2. The CDR3 is 17 residues long. The trim removed 2 bases at V and 0 bases at J, leaving 7 bases unmatched. Germline CDR1 is MNHNS and CDR2 is SASEGT. The CDR3 here is CASSESTSGMLSYEQYF. The CDR3, as DNA: TGTGCCAGCAGTGAATCCACTAGCGGGATGCTCTCCTACGAGCAGTACTTC.

Within the sample, this clone is medium-sized. This chain links TRBV27 with TRBJ2-1; 9 bases are shared with TRBD2. The CDR3 is made up of 14 amino acids. Germline V gene data show CDR1 as MNHEY and CDR2 as SMNVEV (reference sequence). J lost 6 bases, V lost 5 bases, and 5 bases had no gene match. CDR3 nucleotide sequence: TGTGCCAGCAGTCCGCGGGAGGGGAGCAATGAGCAGTTCTTC. Residues: CASSPREGSNEQFF.

Notes on this clone: A much more abundant neighbour one base away suggests this may be a read error. The chain recombines TRBV11-1 with TRBJ1-4; 9 nucleotides match TRBD1. The CDR3 extends over 18 amino acids. CDR1 and CDR2 from the germline V gene are SGHAT and FQDESV (reference sequence). V shed 5 bases, J shed 1 base, and the junction held 11 bases outside the gene matches. The CDR3 loop is CASSILQGARVTNEKLFF. CDR3 nucleotides: TGTGCCAGCAGCATTCTACAGGGGGCGCGGGTAACTAATGAAAAACTGTTTTTT. Filled out from reference TRBV11-1 and TRBJ1-4, the complete variable domain reads EAEVAQSPRYKITEKSQAVAFWCDPISGHATLYWYRQILGQGPELLVQFQDESVVDDSQLPKDRFSAERLKGVDSTLKIQPAELGDSAMYLCASSILQGARVTNEKLFFGSGTQLSVL.

This clone was found many times. The V call is TRBV20-1, the J call TRBJ2-7; TRBD2 matches at 7 bases. The length of the CDR3 is 15 residues. The V gene end was trimmed by 2 bases and the J gene end by 5 bases; junction bases not matched to a gene: 12. Germline V gives CDR1 DFQATT, CDR2 SNEGSKA (reference sequence). DNA for the CDR3: TGCAGTGCTAGAAAGGTGGCGGGAGCGTTAGACGAGCAGTACTTC. This encodes CSARKVAGALDEQYF.

This clone has just a few counts. The genes are TRBV19 and TRBJ1-4; D perhaps matches TRBD1 (5 bases). V was trimmed by 5 bases and J by 8 bases, leaving 12 bases between them. The CDR3 covers 13 residues. Germline V CDR1 and CDR2: LNHDA, SQIVND (reference sequence). The CDR3 sequence is CASSYRNDEKLFF. The CDR3 coding sequence is TGTGCCAGTAGTTACAGGAACGACGAAAAACTGTTTTTT.

The chain combines TRBV11-1 with TRBJ1-2, with 8 positions matching TRBD1. Germline V lookup: CDR1 SGHAT, CDR2 FQDESV (reference sequence). The CDR3 is made up of 16 amino acids. Trimming removed 5 bases from V and 3 bases from J; junction bases left unmatched: 11. CDR3 DNA: TGTGCCAGCAGCCCCTGGGGCAGGGGGCCGGACTATGGCTACACCTTC. As protein: CASSPWGRGPDYGYTF.

This clone was seen more than once but under ten times. At one boundary the junction diverges from the germline segment, which might be a read error. The gene calls are TRBV24-1 and TRBJ2-1, with TRBD1 matching 7 bases. Germline V gives CDR1 KGHDR, CDR2 SFDVKD. The CDR3 runs to 14 residues. The CDR3 region is CATSAAGGSSEQFF. For the CDR3, the DNA is TGCGCCACCAGTGCCGCAGGGGGTAGCAGTGAGCAGTTCTTC.

This clone was detected once. The genes are TRBV20-1 and TRBJ2-7; D is uncertain. Germline CDR1 DFQATT, CDR2 SNEGSKA (reference sequence). This CDR3 comprises 14 residues. Trimming shortened V by 3 bases and J by 4 bases, and 16 bases separated the two germline ends. The CDR3 DNA reads as TGCAGTGCTAGTACCGTCCCGCCTCCTTACGAGCAGTACTTC. Translation: CSASTVPPPYEQYF.

This clone occurred many times. The J gene is TRBJ1-2, the V gene TRBV2; a weak D match, TRBD1 (5 bases). Germline loops: CDR1 SNHLY, CDR2 FYNNEI. The CDR3 consists of 13 residues. Deletions cut 3 bases from V and 4 bases from J, with 9 bases between. CDR3 protein: CASSDQGSYGYTF. The CDR3 nucleotides read TGTGCCAGCAGTGATCAGGGAAGCTATGGCTACACCTTC.